A single sample gave rise to the 32 T cell receptor beta chains below, sequenced in a study of radiotherapy plus CTLA-4 blockade in lung cancer. Profiled with immunoSEQ multiplex PCR; TCRdb holds only in-frame clones, not every one. Among 30,000 to 35,000 clones listed, 81% were seen once. Sequenced material: peripheral blood, taken from a patient treated with radiotherapy plus ipilimumab. Receptors were obtained from a human donor with non-small cell lung cancer that progressed on radiotherapy plus ipilimumab.

This clone was recorded a few times. CDR3 amino acids: CASSPRTARSGYTF. The CDR3, as DNA: TGTGCCAGCAGTCCACGGACAGCCCGATCCGGCTACACCTTC. This chain uses TRBV27 with TRBJ1-2; a weak D match, TRBD1 (6 bases). Trimming left V 5 bases short and J 8 bases short, with 18 bases between. CDR3 length: 14 amino acids. Germline CDR1 is MNHEY and CDR2 is SMNVEV (reference sequence).

The chain is built from TRBV9 and TRBJ1-1; D call uncertain. The CDR3 is 13 amino acids. V lost 0 bases and J 1 base, leaving 4 bases between the germline ends. CDR1 SGDLS and CDR2 YYNGEE come from the germline V gene. The CDR3 reads CASSVEQNTEAFF. The CDR3 DNA reads TGTGCCAGCAGCGTAGAACAGAACACTGAAGCTTTCTTT.

The rearrangement uses TRBV6-4 and TRBJ2-7; 13 nucleotides align to TRBD2. Germline CDR1 and CDR2: MRHNA and SNTAGT. The CDR3 covers 15 residues. Trimming cost V 7 bases and J 4 bases; bases outside gene matches: 7. In DNA, the CDR3 is TGTGCCAGCAAGCTGACTAGCGGGGGGCCTTACGAGCAGTACTTC. Translation: CASKLTSGGPYEQYF.

The rearrangement links TRBV2 to TRBJ1-2; no reliable D call. V lost 3 bases and J lost 5, with 10 bases in between. Germline V lookup: CDR1 SNHLY, CDR2 FYNNEI. The CDR3 sequence is 13 residues long. CDR3 protein: CASSDGARYGYTF. The CDR3 nucleotides are TGTGCCAGCAGTGACGGTGCTCGGTATGGCTACACCTTC.

This chain uses TRBV11-1 with TRBJ2-7; 7 nucleotides align to TRBD2. Losses at the gene ends were 0 bases for V and 2 bases for J; bases not matched to a gene: 7. Germline V gives CDR1 SGHAT, CDR2 FQDESV (reference sequence). The length of the CDR3 is 16 residues. The CDR3 DNA reads TGTGCCAGCAGCTTAGCGAGGCAGGGAGGGACCTACGAGCAGTACTTC. It is translated as CASSLARQGGTYEQYF.

The chain is built from TRBV7-9 and TRBJ1-3; 9 nucleotides align to TRBD1. The CDR3 totals 14 residues. Germline CDR1 and CDR2: SEHNR and FQNEAQ (reference sequence). With V trimmed by 5 bases and J by 4 bases, 3 bases remained unmatched. This CDR3 is CASSRGTGGNTIYF. The DNA of the CDR3 is TGTGCCAGCAGCCGTGGGACAGGGGGAAACACCATATATTTT.

The gene calls are TRBV7-2 and TRBJ1-2; 8 bases map to TRBD1. The CDR3 covers 15 residues. Losses at the gene ends were 4 bases for V and 5 bases for J; bases not matched to a gene: 9. The germline V gene encodes CDR1 SGHTA and CDR2 FQGNSA. The CDR3 loop is CASSSKQGAWYGYTF. The CDR3 DNA follows: TGTGCCAGCAGCTCCAAGCAGGGGGCCTGGTATGGCTACACCTTC.

The V gene is TRBV7-9, the J gene TRBJ2-3, with D possibly TRBD2 on 5 matching bases. CDR3 length: 12 amino acids. Trimming shortened V by 7 bases and J by 4 bases, and 9 bases separated the two germline ends. Germline V lookup: CDR1 SEHNR, CDR2 FQNEAQ (reference sequence). The CDR3 DNA sequence: TGTGCCAGCAAATCCGGGGCAGATACGCAGTATTTT. It translates to CASKSGADTQYF.

CDR3 sequence reads: CASGLVIRGRNEKLFF. CDR3 sequence (DNA): TGTGCTAGTGGTTTGGTAATCAGGGGGCGAAATGAAAAACTGTTTTTT. The chain couples TRBV12-5 to TRBJ1-4; 8 nucleotides agree with TRBD1. V gave up 0 bases and J gave up 5 bases; unmatched junction bases: 5. The CDR3 covers 16 residues. The germline gives CDR1 LGHNT, CDR2 FRNRAP.

The rearrangement links TRBV6-4 to TRBJ1-5; 7 bases map to TRBD1. The germline CDR1 and CDR2 sequences are MRHNA and SNTAGT. V was clipped by 2 bases and J by 0 bases; unmatched bases: 13. This CDR3 has 19 amino acids. The DNA for the CDR3 is TGTGCCAGCAGTGACCGGAACATGACAGGGCCGGATAGCAATCAGCCCCAGCATTTT. This codes for CASSDRNMTGPDSNQPQHF.

The rearrangement uses TRBV7-3 and TRBJ2-5, with 7 bases that match TRBD2. From germline, CDR1 is SGHTA and CDR2 FQGTGA. With 5 bases clipped from V and 4 bases from J, the junction kept 7 bases outside the gene matches. The CDR3 sequence is 14 residues long. The CDR3, as DNA: TGTGCCAGCAGCCCCTCGTGGGGGGGAGAGACCCAGTACTTC. It is translated as CASSPSWGGETQYF.

This clone was seen once. J is TRBJ2-5 and V is TRBV10-3; maybe TRBD2 (5 bases). Germline CDR1 ENHRY, CDR2 SYGVKD. V was clipped by 2 bases and J by 5 bases, with 15 bases between them. CDR3 length: 15 amino acids. DNA for the CDR3: TGTGCCATCAGTGAGCCCTACAGCGGCGGGGAGACCCAGTACTTC. This translates into CAISEPYSGGETQYF.

The CDR3, as DNA: TGCAGCGTCGCTGGTGGCGGGGCGATGAACCAAGAGACCCAGTACTTC. This sequence encodes CSVAGGGAMNQETQYF. The chain is built from TRBV29-1 and TRBJ2-5; maybe TRBD2 (6 bases). The V gene lost 6 bases and the J gene lost 0 bases, with 20 bases spanning the gap. This CDR3 is 16 amino acids long. Germline V gene data show CDR1 as SQVTM and CDR2 as ANQGSEA. Complete variable domain (other parts from reference TRBV29-1 and TRBJ2-5): SAVISQKPSRDICQRGTSLTIQCQVDSQVTMMFWYRQQPGQSLTLIATANQGSEATYESGFVIDKFPISRPNLTFSTLTVSNMSPEDSSIYLCSVAGGGAMNQETQYFGPGTRLLVL.

The chain couples TRBV2 to TRBJ2-3; tentative D call: TRBD1 (6 bases). This CDR3 contains 12 residues. Trimming cost V 8 bases and J 5 bases, with 11 bases left between them. Germline-derived CDR1 and CDR2 are SNHLY and FYNNEI. The DNA of the CDR3 is TGTGCCAGCGGCAGGGACAAAGATACGCAGTATTTT. Its protein is CASGRDKDTQYF.

The J gene is TRBJ1-1, the V gene TRBV4-3; D gene uncertain. The V gene lost 3 bases and the J gene lost 3 bases, with 8 bases spanning the gap. CDR3 length: 13 residues. Germline CDR1 LGHNA, CDR2 YSLEER. CDR3 sequence (DNA): TGCGCCAGCAGCCACACAAGTTACACTGAAGCTTTCTTT. It encodes CASSHTSYTEAFF.

The genes are TRBV29-1 and TRBJ2-3; 7 bases agree with TRBD1. The CDR3 is 15 residues long. Germline V gene lookup returns CDR1 SQVTM and CDR2 ANQGSEA. V lost 6 bases to trimming and J lost 8 bases; unmatched junction nucleotides: 17. CDR3 sequence: CSVLGVTGVMGTQYF. In DNA, the CDR3 is TGCAGCGTGCTGGGGGTAACAGGGGTCATGGGTACGCAGTATTTT.

J is TRBJ1-1 and V is TRBV12-5; a possible D gene is TRBD1 (6 bases). V lost 0 bases and J lost 4, with 12 bases in between. The CDR3 totals 15 residues. The germline CDR1 and CDR2 sequences are LGHNT and FRNRAP. CDR3 sequence: CASGLVSGRGTEAFF. The CDR3 bases are TGTGCTAGTGGTTTGGTATCCGGCAGGGGCACTGAAGCTTTCTTT.

This chain connects TRBV18 to TRBJ1-6; D is uncertain. V lost 0 bases and J 6 bases, leaving 6 bases between the germline ends. CDR1 is KGHSH and CDR2 is LQKENI in the germline V gene. CDR3 length: 14 amino acids. This chain's CDR3 is CASSPPTGNSPLHF. The DNA for the CDR3 is TGTGCCAGCTCACCACCGACGGGTAATTCACCCCTCCACTTT.

This clone was recorded a few times. The chain recombines TRBV6-1 with TRBJ2-1; 9 positions match TRBD2. This CDR3 contains 13 residues. Germline loops: CDR1 MNHNS, CDR2 SASEGT. V gave up 8 bases and J gave up 6 bases; unmatched junction bases: 5. The CDR3 sequence: CASPAGGLNEQFF. The CDR3 DNA reads as TGTGCCAGCCCAGCGGGGGGCCTCAATGAGCAGTTCTTC.

CDR3 protein: CASKLGGSSSYEQYF. CDR3 DNA: TGTGCCAGCAAGCTGGGGGGGTCTAGCTCCTACGAGCAGTACTTC. The rearrangement links TRBV6-1 to TRBJ2-7; 7 bases fit TRBD2. Germline CDR1 and CDR2: MNHNS and SASEGT. The ends lost 7 bases at V and 0 bases at J; junction bases unmatched: 9. CDR3 length: 15 amino acids.

Concerning this clone itself: Other DNA sequences of this sample code for an identical CDR3. The CDR3 spells CATSRDGTGYQPQHF. The DNA of the CDR3 is TGTGCCACCAGCAGAGACGGGACAGGATATCAGCCCCAGCATTTT. The chain carries TRBV15 and TRBJ1-5, with 8 bases matching TRBD1. In germline, CDR1 is LNHNV, CDR2 YYDKDF (reference sequence). The V segment lost 0 bases and the J segment 5 bases; nucleotides outside the gene matches: 3. The CDR3 totals 15 residues.

The chain carries TRBV9 and TRBJ1-6, with a possible D match to TRBD1 (5 bases). Germline-derived CDR1 and CDR2 are SGDLS and YYNGEE. CDR3 length: 15 residues. Deletions cut 0 bases from V and 5 bases from J, with 9 bases between. CDR3 nucleotides: TGTGCCAGCAGCGTAGGTCCGGGGGATAATTCACCCCTCCACTTT. This sequence encodes CASSVGPGDNSPLHF.

This clone has more than one count but fewer than ten. V usage is TRBV7-2 and J usage is TRBJ2-1, with 7 positions matching TRBD1. Germline V gene sequence: CDR1 SGHTA, CDR2 FQGNSA. The CDR3 loop spans 12 amino acids. V lost 5 bases to trimming and J lost 7 bases; unmatched junction nucleotides: 2. CDR3 sequence reads: CASSRQGNEQFF. In DNA, the CDR3 is TGTGCCAGCAGCCGACAGGGAAATGAGCAGTTCTTC. Looking up the rest from reference TRBV7-2 and TRBJ2-1 gives the full variable domain: GAGVSQSPSNKVTEKGKDVELRCDPISGHTALYWYRQSLGQGLEFLIYFQGNSAPDKSGLPSDRFSAERTGGSVSTLTIQRTQQEDSAVYLCASSRQGNEQFFGPGTRLTVL.

The genes are TRBV5-4 and TRBJ2-7; 7 bases are shared with TRBD1. Germline loops: CDR1 SGHNT, CDR2 YYREEE (reference sequence). The J segment lost 7 bases and the V segment lost 7 bases, leaving 20 bases of the junction unmatched. The CDR3 contains 16 residues. This CDR3 is CASGSSSGTAPREQYF. The CDR3 coding sequence is TGTGCCAGCGGTAGCTCCTCCGGGACAGCTCCTAGGGAGCAGTACTTC.

CDR3 protein: CSAVRGDTQYF. Here the CDR3 DNA reads TGCAGTGCAGTCCGGGGAGATACGCAGTATTTT. The chain couples TRBV20-1 to TRBJ2-3; possible D gene TRBD2, 5 bases. Germline V gene sequence: CDR1 DFQATT, CDR2 SNEGSKA (reference sequence). This CDR3 region has 11 residues. The ends were cut back, 6 bases at V and 5 bases at J, with 9 bases in the middle.

This chain joins TRBV27 and TRBJ2-4; TRBD1 matches 12 bases. V lost 5 bases and J lost 1; bases outside the gene matches: 9. The length of the CDR3 is 18 residues. The germline gives CDR1 MNHEY, CDR2 SMNVEV (reference sequence). The CDR3 is CASSPGQGALYAKNIQYF. The CDR3 DNA is TGTGCCAGCAGTCCGGGACAGGGGGCGCTTTACGCCAAAAACATTCAGTACTTC.

There are a few counts of this clone. This chain connects TRBV27 to TRBJ1-5; 7 bases map to TRBD1. CDR3 length: 12 amino acids. Germline loops: CDR1 MNHEY, CDR2 SMNVEV (reference sequence). V dropped 6 bases and J dropped 5; count of bases not matched to a gene: 1. The CDR3 loop is CASRQGYQPQHF. Here the CDR3 DNA reads TGTGCCAGCAGACAGGGGTATCAGCCCCAGCATTTT.

The rearrangement uses TRBV6-6 and TRBJ1-3, with 10 nucleotides matching TRBD1. The CDR3 runs to 14 residues. The V segment lost 6 bases and the J segment 7 bases; nucleotides outside the gene matches: 6. The germline gives CDR1 MNHNY, CDR2 SVGAGI (reference sequence). The CDR3 region is CASSRQGAQNTIYF. In DNA, the CDR3 is TGTGCCAGCAGCCGACAGGGGGCGCAGAACACCATATATTTT.

This sequence joins TRBV19 and TRBJ2-3, with D hard to call. The CDR3 runs 13 residues. Trimming shortened V by 7 bases and J by 0 bases, and 8 bases separated the two germline ends. Germline values: CDR1 LNHDA, CDR2 SQIVND (reference sequence). The CDR3 here is CASKRESTDTQYF. The CDR3 coding sequence is TGTGCCAGTAAGCGAGAGAGCACAGATACGCAGTATTTT. Variable domain in full (rest from reference TRBV19 and TRBJ2-3): DGGITQSPKYLFRKEGQNVTLSCEQNLNHDAMYWYRQDPGQGLRLIYYSQIVNDFQKGDIAEGYSVSREKKESFPLTVTSAQKNPTAFYLCASKRESTDTQYFGPGTRLTVL.

This chain uses TRBV6-5 with TRBJ1-1; TRBD1 aligns across 7 bases. Germline CDR1 and CDR2: MNHEY and SVGAGI. V shed 5 bases and J 1 base; nucleotides not matched to a gene: 1. The CDR3 is 13 residues long. Here the CDR3 DNA reads TGTGCCAGCAGTGACAGGGAGAACACTGAAGCTTTCTTT. Amino acid sequence: CASSDRENTEAFF.

This chain joins TRBV2 and TRBJ2-1, with 9 bases fitting TRBD2. The CDR3 covers 15 residues. Germline V lookup: CDR1 SNHLY, CDR2 FYNNEI. J gave up 6 bases and V 4 bases, and 7 bases lay outside the gene matches. The CDR3 loop reads CASSGPLAGTNEQFF. In DNA, the CDR3 is TGTGCCAGCAGTGGGCCCCTAGCGGGGACCAATGAGCAGTTCTTC.

The genes are TRBV5-1 and TRBJ2-7; 7 bases map to TRBD1. V shed 3 bases, J shed 1 base, and the junction held 7 bases outside the gene matches. The CDR3 loop spans 15 amino acids. Germline V gene lookup returns CDR1 SGHRS and CDR2 YFSETQ. The CDR3 bases are TGCGCCAGCAGCTACGAGGGACAGCCTTCCTACGAGCAGTACTTC. Translation gives CASSYEGQPSYEQYF.